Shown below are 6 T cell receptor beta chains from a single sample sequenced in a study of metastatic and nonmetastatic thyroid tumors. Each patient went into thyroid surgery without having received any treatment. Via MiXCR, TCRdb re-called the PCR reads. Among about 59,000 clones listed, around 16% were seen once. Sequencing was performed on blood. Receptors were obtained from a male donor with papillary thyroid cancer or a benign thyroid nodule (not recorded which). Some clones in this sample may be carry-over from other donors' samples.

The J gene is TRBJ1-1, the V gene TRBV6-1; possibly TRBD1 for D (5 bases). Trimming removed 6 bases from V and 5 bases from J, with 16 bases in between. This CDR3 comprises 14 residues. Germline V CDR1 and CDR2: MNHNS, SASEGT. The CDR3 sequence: CASSSVQGGTEAFF. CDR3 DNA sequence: TGTGCCAGCAGCTCCGTCCAGGGAGGGACTGAAGCTTTCTTT.

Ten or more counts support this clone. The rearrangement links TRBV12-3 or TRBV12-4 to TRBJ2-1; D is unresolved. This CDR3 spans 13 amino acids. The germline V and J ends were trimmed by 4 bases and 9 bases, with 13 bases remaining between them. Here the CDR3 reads CASSSDGRREQFF. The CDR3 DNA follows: TGTGCCAGCAGTTCGGACGGGCGTCGTGAGCAGTTCTTC.

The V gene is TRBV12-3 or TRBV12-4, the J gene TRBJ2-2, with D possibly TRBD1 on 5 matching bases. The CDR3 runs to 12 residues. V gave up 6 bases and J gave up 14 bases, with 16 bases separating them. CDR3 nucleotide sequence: TGTGCCAGCAGGGCAGGGTCCGGGTATCTGTTTTTT. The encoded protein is CASRAGSGYLFF.

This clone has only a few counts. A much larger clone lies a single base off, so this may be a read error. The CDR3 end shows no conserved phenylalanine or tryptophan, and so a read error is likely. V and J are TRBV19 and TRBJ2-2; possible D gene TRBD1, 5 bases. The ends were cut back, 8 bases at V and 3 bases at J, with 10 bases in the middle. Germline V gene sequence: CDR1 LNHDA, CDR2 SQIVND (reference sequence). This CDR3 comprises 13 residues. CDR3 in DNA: TGTGCCAGTGGGGCAGGTCACACCGGGGAGCTGTTTTCT. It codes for CASGAGHTGELFS.

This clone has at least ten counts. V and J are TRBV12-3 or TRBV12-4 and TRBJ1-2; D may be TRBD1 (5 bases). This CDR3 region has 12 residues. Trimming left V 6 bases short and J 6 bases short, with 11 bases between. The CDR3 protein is CASSQPGHGYTF. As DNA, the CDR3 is TGTGCCAGCAGCCAGCCGGGACATGGCTACACCTTC.

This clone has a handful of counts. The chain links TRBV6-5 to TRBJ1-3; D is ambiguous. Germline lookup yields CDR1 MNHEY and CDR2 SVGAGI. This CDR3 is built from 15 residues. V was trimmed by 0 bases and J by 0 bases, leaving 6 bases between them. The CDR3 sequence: CASSYSGSSGNTIYF. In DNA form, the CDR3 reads TGTGCCAGCAGTTACTCGGGAAGCTCTGGAAACACCATATATTTT.